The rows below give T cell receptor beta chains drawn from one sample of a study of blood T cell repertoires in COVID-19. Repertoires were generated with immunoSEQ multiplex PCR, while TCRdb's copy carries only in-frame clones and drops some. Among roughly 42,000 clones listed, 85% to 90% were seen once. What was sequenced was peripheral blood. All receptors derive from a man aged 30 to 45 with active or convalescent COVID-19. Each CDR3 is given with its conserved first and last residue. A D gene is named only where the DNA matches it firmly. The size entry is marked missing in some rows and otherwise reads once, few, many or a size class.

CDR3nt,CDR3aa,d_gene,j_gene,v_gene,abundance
TGTGCCAGCAGCCAAGAACTAGGGACTAGCGGGAGGCACCAAGAGACCCAGTACTTC,CASSQELGTSGRHQETQYF,TRBD2,TRBJ2-5,TRBV14,-
TGTGCCAGCAGCCGGAATGGACAAATTGAAGCTTTCTTT,CASSRNGQIEAFF,-,TRBJ1-1,TRBV12-3/TRBV12-4,-
TGCAGTGCTAGTGGGGGCCCAGATACGCAGTATTTT,CSASGGPDTQYF,-,TRBJ2-3,TRBV20-1,-
TGTGCCAGCCTTGGACAATTTGGAGAAGCTTTCTTT,CASLGQFGEAFF,-,TRBJ1-1,TRBV19,once
TGTGCCAGCAGCTTATGGACTAGCGGGGGTACCGGGGAGCTGTTTTTT,CASSLWTSGGTGELFF,TRBD2,TRBJ2-2,TRBV7-2,-
TGTGCCAGCAGCTTGCTTCCTAACTATGGCTACACCTTC,CASSLLPNYGYTF,-,TRBJ1-2,TRBV5-4,-
TGTGCCAGCAGCCGGGACAGGGATAACTATGGCTACACCTTC,CASSRDRDNYGYTF,TRBD1,TRBJ1-2,TRBV14,-
TGTGCCAGCAGCTTGGGGCAGGGGGCCTACAATGAGCAGTTCTTC,CASSLGQGAYNEQFF,TRBD1,TRBJ2-1,TRBV5-6,-
TGTGCCAGCAGCACCGGGACAGGGGTTAGCGGGAGCCACAATGAGCAGTTCTTC,CASSTGTGVSGSHNEQFF,-,TRBJ2-1,TRBV9,-
TGTGCCAGCAGTGACCCTCGACTAGTGCCAGATACGCAGTATTTT,CASSDPRLVPDTQYF,-,TRBJ2-3,TRBV25-1,-
TGTGCCATCAGTGACCCCGGACAGGAATCCTACGAGCAGTACTTC,CAISDPGQESYEQYF,TRBD1,TRBJ2-7,TRBV10-3,-
TGTGCCAGCAGTCTGGGACAGGGTGAGACCCAGTACTTC,CASSLGQGETQYF,TRBD1,TRBJ2-5,TRBV12-3/TRBV12-4,-
TGTGCCAGCAGTTCCGGCTATGGCTACACCTTC,CASSSGYGYTF,-,TRBJ1-2,TRBV12-3/TRBV12-4,-
TGTGCCAGTAGTATCTTCGGTTCTAACTATGGCTACACCTTC,CASSIFGSNYGYTF,-,TRBJ1-2,TRBV19,-
TGTGCCAGCAGCTTGGGACAGGGGGCTAGGAAACTGTTTTTT,CASSLGQGARKLFF,TRBD1,TRBJ1-4,TRBV7-2,-
TGTGCCAGCAGCTTATTTTCCCCGTTAACTAACTATGGCTACACCTTC,CASSLFSPLTNYGYTF,-,TRBJ1-2,TRBV5-6,once
TGTGCCAGCAGCCCCGACAGTTACAATGAGCAGTTCTTC,CASSPDSYNEQFF,-,TRBJ2-1,TRBV7-9,-
TGTGCCAGCAGCTCAGGGTATAATTCACCCCTCCACTTT,CASSSGYNSPLHF,-,TRBJ1-6,TRBV11-3,-
TGTGCCATCGAAGACAGGGGGAACACTGAAGCTTTCTTT,CAIEDRGNTEAFF,TRBD1,TRBJ1-1,TRBV10-3,-
TGTGCCAGCAGCAAAGCGGGCGAGGGAGGTCAGCCCCAGCATTTT,CASSKAGEGGQPQHF,-,TRBJ1-5,TRBV7-9,-
TGTGCCAGTCGGGACAGCCGAGACACTGAAGCTTTCTTT,CASRDSRDTEAFF,TRBD1,TRBJ1-1,TRBV27,-
TGCAGCGTTGGGGCCCTGGGACTTCGCACTGAAGCTTTCTTT,CSVGALGLRTEAFF,-,TRBJ1-1,TRBV29-1,-
TGTGCCAGCAGCTTAGCGGGAGGGAATTACAATGAGCAGTTCTTC,CASSLAGGNYNEQFF,TRBD2,TRBJ2-1,TRBV7-9,-
TGTGCCAGCAGTTCTGAGACAGGGGGCTCCTACAATGAGCAGTTCTTC,CASSSETGGSYNEQFF,TRBD1,TRBJ2-1,TRBV6-6,once